Described below is a single T cell receptor beta chain sequence and its context. Its cognate antigen has yet to be identified. Base qualities are not at hand, and no much larger clone is one base apart. Germline trimming: 3 bases from V, 4 bases from J; junction bases outside gene matches: 7. Counted from cysteine to phenylalanine, this CDR3 has 15 amino acids. Only CDR3 DNA remains: 45 bases, in frame from the first base. The germline V gene sets CDR1 to MNHNS and CDR2 to SASEGT. The patients had resection in Japan or China between about 2013 and 2017. Histologic diagnosis of each case was confirmed independently by two lung cancer pathologists on H&E slides. Premalignant or tumor cells were enriched for nucleic acid extraction by macro-dissection performed after pathologic assessment. FFPE tissue was used for DNA isolation with the AllPrep DNA/RNA FFPE Kit. The data stem from a study of immune evolution from preneoplasia to lung adenocarcinoma (dated by TCRdb to the early 2020s). Background for the entire study: HLA loss of heterozygosity was observed in around 7%, 15% and 35% of AIS, MIA and ADC lesions, respectively, and was not observed in any AAH lesions. The immune data were combined with whole exome sequencing and methylation data from the same cohort of nodules. The study combined immune gene expression, TCR sequencing and multiplex immunofluorescence to profile immune contexture across lung adenocarcinoma precursors and invasive adenocarcinoma. According to the study, more than 95 samples went through TCR sequencing. POLYSOLVER was used to infer Class I HLA alleles from exome data, and LOHHLA was used to detect allele-specific HLA loss. A total of more than 40 patients contributed TCR sequencing data. The overall cohort comprised 45 to 55 patients with pulmonary nodules who underwent surgical resection. Sample size was determined by specimen availability and not by a prior power calculation. Resected precursor lesions (AAH, AIS, MIA) and invasive adenocarcinomas were each compared against paired morphologically normal lung tissue. What the work shows at the level of the full study, not this receptor alone: Clonality was highest in normal lung, while later-stage lesions appeared to have lower clonality but higher T cell density and diversity. Compared with EGFR-mutant or double wild-type lesions, KRAS-mutant nodules had the highest T cell clonality. Top T cell clone frequencies were highest in normal lung and appeared to decrease progressively from AAH through AIS, MIA and invasive adenocarcinoma. All patients were from Japan and China, so applicability to Western populations was uncertain. The findings rested on association rather than direct causation, and larger cohorts with long-term follow-up and longitudinal biopsies were considered necessary.

Using the immunoSEQ hsTCRbeta Kit, TCR beta CDR3 regions were sequenced from DNA. The study's processing was this. The ImmunoSEQ Analyzer was used to analyse the TCR sequencing data. T cell clonality was calculated on productive rearrangements as 1 minus Pielou's evenness. The inverse Simpson index, applied to productive templates, was used to measure T cell diversity. T cell density was defined as TCR beta template counts normalized to usable DNA, with usable DNA estimated by amplifying and sequencing housekeeping genes. Two-sided Kruskal-Wallis tests were used to compare TCR metrics across histologic stages. Here the immuneACCESS table is served through TCRdb, limited to in-frame sequences with V and J called. Missing clones are a known gap in these copies; in checked studies unresolved V genes cover under half, and the rest lacks a known reason. V and J calls and clone size are those listed in that table; D and trimming were worked out from the DNA. The sample table lists roughly 6,700 clones, more than 75% of them with a count of one. The ten largest account for approximately 3.1% of the sample.

The V and J genes are TRBV6-1 and TRBJ2-7, and 9 junctional nucleotides match TRBD1. This TCR was sampled from a donor at least 70 years old with lung adenocarcinoma. Material: FFPE lung adenocarcinoma in situ tissue. The cell subset or site label, read with the paper, signifies: preinvasive adenocarcinoma in situ (AIS). CDR3 protein: CASSEAGTGQYEQYF. In nucleotide form, the sequence is TGTGCCAGCAGTGAGGCCGGGACAGGGCAGTACGAGCAGTACTTC.